This note documents a single T cell receptor (beta chain) sequence. As yet, its antigen is unknown. Both 60 Vbeta primers and 13 Jbeta primers went into the PCR. The assay was immunoSEQ multiplex PCR, and TCRdb's table has in-frame clones only and misses some. The sample shows about 76,000 clones, around 66% of them seen only once. This sample was taken from a study of cytomegalovirus exposure and HLA in healthy donors. General study findings and limits: An analysis done earlier found most TCR beta V segments productive about 90% or about 30% of the time. A later analysis showed that HLA-associated TCR beta chains had undergone more clonal expansion than equally common others. In a later analysis, at a false discovery rate of 0.05, fewer than 20,000 TCR beta sequences matched HLA alleles.

There were likely unrecorded immune exposures, though donors were nominally healthy when sampled. There are 15 residues in the CDR3. Germline-derived CDR1 and CDR2 are MNHEY and SMNVEV (reference sequence). The J segment lost 4 bases and the V segment lost 6 bases, leaving 7 bases of the junction unmatched. The chain has TRBV27 and TRBJ2-1, with TRBD2 identical over 9 bases. Specimen: PBMCs. The TCR originated in a man aged 60 to 75 in good health and CMV-seropositive. The CDR3 DNA sequence: TGTGCCAGCAGGAGGTCACTAGCGGGTTACAATGAGCAGTTCTTC. It translates to CASRRSLAGYNEQFF.